The 30 T cell receptor beta chains listed next were all sequenced from one sample in a study of blood T cell repertoires in COVID-19. Libraries were prepared by immunoSEQ multiplex PCR; TCRdb keeps only in-frame clonotypes and omits some of them. Counted here are roughly 140,000 clones, 65% to 90% occurring once; the ten biggest clones make up roughly 3%. The sample was peripheral blood. The origin of the receptors is a man between 70 and 80 years old with acute or convalescent COVID-19.

Only one count was recorded for this clone. The chain links TRBV21-1 to TRBJ2-1; the table assigns TRBD2, which was not confirmed against the DNA. TRBV21-1 is labeled a pseudogene. CDR3 length: 17 residues. The CDR3 DNA sequence: TGTGCCAGCAGCTCCAATCGGGACTACCCAACTTACAATGAGCAGTTCTTC. It codes for CASSSNRDYPTYNEQFF.

The V call is TRBV7-6, the J call TRBJ2-1; 10 nucleotides align to TRBD2. V shed 4 bases, J shed 9 bases, and the junction held 9 bases outside the gene matches. CDR3 size: 15 residues. Germline V gene data show CDR1 as SGHVS and CDR2 as FNYEAQ. CDR3 nucleotide sequence: TGTGCCAGCAGCTCCCCTAGCGGGAGCGGAGTTGAGCAGTTCTTC. The encoded protein is CASSSPSGSGVEQFF.

This chain links TRBV6-5 with TRBJ2-3, with D tentatively TRBD1 (6 bases). Trimming removed 0 bases at V and 3 bases at J, with 13 bases between. The CDR3 runs 16 residues. CDR1 and CDR2 from the germline V gene are MNHEY and SVGAGI. The CDR3 bases are TGTGCCAGCAGTTACTCCGGACAGAGAGGAACAGATACGCAGTATTTT. Amino acid sequence: CASSYSGQRGTDTQYF.

V is TRBV15 and J is TRBJ1-5; 9 bases are shared with TRBD1. CDR3 length: 15 residues. Losses at the gene ends were 0 bases for V and 7 bases for J; bases not matched to a gene: 4. CDR1 is LNHNV, CDR2 YYDKDF, per germline (reference sequence). CDR3 nucleotide sequence: TGTGCCACCAGCAGAGATCTGACAGGGGGGCAGCCCCAGCATTTT. Its translation is CATSRDLTGGQPQHF.

CDR3 sequence: CASSYRVFGELFF. CDR3 bases: TGTGCCAGCAGTTACAGGGTCTTCGGGGAGCTGTTTTTT. The J gene is TRBJ2-2, the V gene TRBV27; D might be TRBD1 (6 bases). Trimming took 4 bases from V and 7 from J, leaving 10 bases between them. The CDR3 totals 13 residues. Per germline, CDR1 MNHEY and CDR2 SMNVEV (reference sequence).

V gene TRBV10-3 combines with J gene TRBJ2-5, with TRBD1 matching over 7 bases. This CDR3 region has 14 residues. The V gene end was trimmed by 4 bases and the J gene end by 0 bases; junction bases not matched to a gene: 2. The germline V gene encodes CDR1 ENHRY and CDR2 SYGVKD. CDR3 nucleotides: TGTGCCATCAGTGTCGGGACAGACCAAGAGACCCAGTACTTC. Amino acid sequence: CAISVGTDQETQYF.

This sequence joins TRBV19 and TRBJ2-7, with TRBD1 identical over 10 bases. Trimming at V came to 4 bases and at J to 2 bases, leaving 2 bases not matched to a gene. The CDR3 runs 14 residues. The germline gives CDR1 LNHDA, CDR2 SQIVND (reference sequence). In DNA, the CDR3 is TGTGCCAGTAGTACCGGGACAGGGGCCTACGAGCAGTACTTC. It specifies CASSTGTGAYEQYF.

This clone was seen a handful of times. CDR3 bases: TGTGCCAGTAGTCCGCTAGCGGGAGTTGGCAATGAGCAGTTCTTC. It encodes CASSPLAGVGNEQFF. The chain recombines TRBV19 with TRBJ2-1, with TRBD2 identical over 10 bases. The CDR3 loop spans 15 amino acids. Trimming took 5 bases from V and 6 from J; bases not matched to a gene: 7. The germline gives CDR1 LNHDA, CDR2 SQIVND (reference sequence).

Only one count was recorded for this clone. The chain uses TRBV7-9 and TRBJ2-7, with 10 bases fitting TRBD1. The V gene's germline CDR1 is SEHNR and CDR2 FQNEAQ (reference sequence). The CDR3 runs to 16 residues. Unmatched junction bases numbered 4, after V lost 0 bases and J lost 2 bases. CDR3 residues: CASSLAGGTGAYEQYF. As DNA, the CDR3 is TGTGCCAGCAGCTTAGCCGGGGGGACAGGGGCCTACGAGCAGTACTTC.

The V call is TRBV24-1, the J call TRBJ2-5; 9 positions match TRBD1. V lost 4 bases, J lost 4 bases, and 6 bases stayed unmatched. This CDR3 contains 15 residues. CDR1 KGHDR and CDR2 SFDVKD come from the germline V gene. This CDR3 is CATSEGGQGRETQYF. The CDR3 region has the DNA TGTGCCACCAGTGAGGGGGGACAGGGACGAGAGACCCAGTACTTC.

The rearrangement joins TRBV19 to TRBJ2-1, with D possibly TRBD2 on 7 matching bases. The CDR3 covers 13 residues. V was cut by 2 bases and J by 13 bases, with 15 bases left in between. The germline V gene has CDR1 LNHDA and CDR2 SQIVND (reference sequence). CDR3 DNA sequence: TGTGCCAGTAGTATACGGGGGGCTCGGAACCAGTTCTTC. Translated: CASSIRGARNQFF.

In DNA, the CDR3 is TGTGCCAGCAGCTTGACAGGTTCCTACAATGAGCAGTTCTTC. This sequence encodes CASSLTGSYNEQFF. This chain uses TRBV6-5 with TRBJ2-1; tentative D call: TRBD1 (6 bases). The V gene lost 6 bases and the J gene lost 1 base, with 10 bases spanning the gap. The CDR3 is 14 amino acids. The germline V gene has CDR1 MNHEY and CDR2 SVGAGI.

For the CDR3, the DNA is TGTGCCAGCAGCCTGCCAGCGAATTACAATGAGCAGTTCTTC. Its protein is CASSLPANYNEQFF. The chain has TRBV5-6 and TRBJ2-1; D is ambiguous. The CDR3 is 14 amino acids. Trimming removed 4 bases from V and 4 bases from J, with 12 bases in between. Germline CDR1 reads SGHDT; CDR2 reads YYEEEE. The complete variable domain, with remaining parts taken from reference TRBV5-6 and TRBJ2-1, reads DAGVTQSPTHLIKTRGQQVTLRCSPKSGHDTVSWYQQALGQGPQFIFQYYEEEERQRGNFPDRFSGHQFPNYSSELNVNALLLGDSALYLCASSLPANYNEQFFGPGTRLTVL.

The sample holds a few counts of this clone. This sequence joins TRBV7-9 and TRBJ2-1; TRBD2 matches 8 bases. Trimming cost V 4 bases and J 4 bases; bases outside gene matches: 15. The CDR3 contains 18 residues. Per germline, CDR1 SEHNR and CDR2 FQNEAQ (reference sequence). CDR3 loop: CASSSQGRASGPYNEQFF. The CDR3 nucleotides read TGTGCCAGCAGCTCCCAAGGGAGGGCTAGCGGGCCGTACAATGAGCAGTTCTTC.

This clone has only one observation. CDR3 DNA sequence: TGTGCCAGCAGTGAGGACAGGCCTCATCGGAACACCATATATTTT. It is translated as CASSEDRPHRNTIYF. The chain employs TRBV6-1 and TRBJ1-3; 7 positions agree with TRBD1. CDR1 MNHNS and CDR2 SASEGT come from the germline V gene. The CDR3 covers 15 residues. J was trimmed by 7 bases and V by 3 bases; bases with no gene match: 9.

This clone was picked up one time. The chain links TRBV10-3 to TRBJ1-1; D remains ambiguous. CDR1 and CDR2 (germline): ENHRY, SYGVKD. The germline V and J ends were trimmed by 4 bases and 1 base, with 13 bases remaining between them. The CDR3 is 15 amino acids. Written as DNA, the CDR3 is TGTGCCATCAGTGGGTCTGGAGTTGGGAACACTGAAGCTTTCTTT. Amino acids: CAISGSGVGNTEAFF.

The genes are TRBV2 and TRBJ1-2, with D possibly TRBD1 on 6 matching bases. The germline CDR1 and CDR2 sequences are SNHLY and FYNNEI. The CDR3 is made up of 12 amino acids. With 7 bases removed from V and 10 bases from J, the gap between germline ends came to 16 bases. The CDR3, as DNA: TGTGCCAGCACCGGGCAGGGGTACGTCTACACCTTC. It encodes CASTGQGYVYTF.

In nucleotides, the CDR3 is TGCAGCGCCTATACTAGCGGGAGATCGGGGCAGTTCTTC. Its protein product is CSAYTSGRSGQFF. V and J are TRBV29-1 and TRBJ2-1; 11 bases align to TRBD2. The CDR3 has 13 amino acids. CDR1 and CDR2 from the germline V gene are SQVTM and ANQGSEA. J gave up 12 bases and V 7 bases, and 11 bases lay outside the gene matches.

The chain combines TRBV21-1 with TRBJ2-3; no check of the table's D call, TRBD2, against the DNA was made. TRBV21-1 is reported as a pseudogene. There are 14 residues in the CDR3. CDR3 amino acids: CATSGGRARDTQYF. The CDR3 DNA reads as TGTGCCACCAGCGGCGGGAGGGCCAGAGATACGCAGTATTTT.

In this sample, this clone turned up a few times. A junction boundary mismatches the germline segment, possibly from a read error. The V call is TRBV28, the J call TRBJ2-7; D is perhaps TRBD1 (5 bases). Germline V lookup: CDR1 MDHEN, CDR2 SYDVKM. The CDR3 spans 12 residues. CDR3 region: CASSLATARNHF. The CDR3, as DNA: TGTGCCAGCAGTTTAGCGACAGCCCGGAATCATTTC.

This rearrangement joins TRBV19 to TRBJ2-1, with TRBD2 identical over 10 bases. Germline CDR1 is LNHDA and CDR2 is SQIVND (reference sequence). V shed 5 bases and J 0 bases; nucleotides not matched to a gene: 7. The CDR3 length is 17 residues. This chain's CDR3 is CASSRLAGAGSYNEQFF. The CDR3, as DNA: TGTGCCAGTAGTCGGCTAGCGGGAGCCGGCTCCTACAATGAGCAGTTCTTC.

V is TRBV3-1 (or the pseudogene TRBV3-2) and J is TRBJ2-5; 13 bases are shared with TRBD2. With 3 bases clipped from V and 2 bases from J, the junction kept 0 bases outside the gene matches. From germline, CDR1 is LGHDT and CDR2 YNNKEL (reference sequence). The CDR3 runs 15 residues. For the CDR3, the DNA is TGTGCCAGCAGCCAGGGACTAGCGGGACAAGAGACCCAGTACTTC. This encodes CASSQGLAGQETQYF.

The chain joins TRBV5-1 to TRBJ2-1; TRBD1 matches 9 bases. The CDR3 is 15 residues long. Looked up from germline, CDR1 is SGHRS and CDR2 is YFSETQ. V dropped 4 bases and J dropped 2; count of bases not matched to a gene: 4. The CDR3 region is CASSPGQGPYNEQFF. The CDR3 DNA sequence: TGCGCCAGCAGCCCTGGACAGGGGCCCTACAATGAGCAGTTCTTC.

The V gene is TRBV7-9, the J gene TRBJ2-5, with TRBD2 matching 8 bases. The CDR3 consists of 15 residues. CDR1 is SEHNR, CDR2 FQNEAQ, per germline (reference sequence). V gave up 2 bases and J gave up 0 bases; unmatched junction bases: 2. In DNA form, the CDR3 reads TGTGCCAGCAGCTTATTAGCGGGGTACCAAGAGACCCAGTACTTC. Translation gives CASSLLAGYQETQYF.

The chain uses TRBV5-8 and TRBJ2-4, with TRBD1 matching 9 bases. The ends lost 4 bases at V and 8 bases at J; junction bases unmatched: 10. The CDR3 contains 15 residues. Looked up from germline, CDR1 is SGHTS and CDR2 is YDEGEE. As DNA, the CDR3 is TGTGCCAGCAGCCCCTACAGGGGGCGAGGGCACATTCAGTACTTC. Residues: CASSPYRGRGHIQYF.

This chain joins TRBV5-1 and TRBJ1-1, with D maybe TRBD1 (6 bases). V lost 0 bases and J 6 bases, leaving 15 bases between the germline ends. Germline V gene data show CDR1 as SGHRS and CDR2 as YFSETQ. The CDR3 consists of 15 residues. The CDR3 reads CASSLESGVLAEAFF. In DNA form, the CDR3 reads TGCGCCAGCAGCTTGGAGTCAGGGGTATTAGCTGAAGCTTTCTTT. The full variable domain, rest sourced from reference TRBV5-1 and TRBJ1-1, is KAGVTQTPRYLIKTRGQQVTLSCSPISGHRSVSWYQQTPGQGLQFLFEYFSETQRNKGNFPGRFSGRQFSNSRSEMNVSTLELGDSALYLCASSLESGVLAEAFFGQGTRLTVV.

This chain joins TRBV13 and TRBJ1-1, with 8 nucleotides matching TRBD1. Germline-derived CDR1 and CDR2 are PRHDT and FYEKMQ (reference sequence). This CDR3 comprises 15 residues. J was trimmed by 5 bases and V by 5 bases; bases with no gene match: 10. The CDR3 bases are TGTGCCAGCAGCGAGCCCGGGACAGGTGGGACTGAAGCTTTCTTT. Translation: CASSEPGTGGTEAFF.

The chain combines TRBV5-8 with TRBJ1-5, with no clear D. The V gene lost 0 bases and the J gene lost 7 bases, with 11 bases spanning the gap. This CDR3 is 14 amino acids long. Germline V gene lookup returns CDR1 SGHTS and CDR2 YDEGEE. CDR3 residues: CASSLVPPGQPQHF. CDR3 bases: TGTGCCAGCAGCTTGGTTCCCCCGGGGCAGCCCCAGCATTTT.

The sample holds one count of this clone. V and J are TRBV29-1 and TRBJ2-7, with D maybe TRBD2 (6 bases). Between the trimmed V and J ends, which lost 4 bases and 5 bases, there was a span of 9 bases. In germline, CDR1 is SQVTM, CDR2 ANQGSEA. CDR3 length equals 11 residues. The chain's CDR3 is CSVGWGDEQYF. The CDR3 nucleotides are TGCAGCGTTGGATGGGGGGACGAGCAGTACTTC.

There are a few counts of this clone. V is TRBV6-5 and J is TRBJ1-1; perhaps TRBD1 as D (6 bases). Trimming removed 6 bases from V and 2 bases from J, with 13 bases in between. Germline-derived CDR1 and CDR2 are MNHEY and SVGAGI. CDR3 size: 14 residues. CDR3 sequence (DNA): TGTGCCAGCAGACGCGGACAGTTTAACACTGAAGCTTTCTTT. Amino acids: CASRRGQFNTEAFF.